These T cell receptor beta chains were read from a single sample in a study of early T cells in non-severe SARS-CoV-2 infection. TCRdb reanalysed the 5' RACE reads using MiXCR and keeps one entry per CDR3 protein. This table has 50,000 to 75,000 distinct CDR3 sequences, approximately 12% appearing once. The sequences come from whole blood, collected at baseline. The receptors stem from an adult who was a healthcare worker with PCR-confirmed SARS-CoV-2 infection or an uninfected control (not recorded which). The donor label of this sample is uncertain. Each CDR3 is given with its conserved first and last residue. The D gene is left open where the match is weak. Expanded clones get a size class; other rows say once, few or many, or leave the size out.

TRBV5-1	few	TRBJ2-2	TRBD1	TGCGCCAGCAGCCCTTCCAGGGGGCTCACCGGGGAGCTGTTTTTT	CASSPSRGLTGELFF
TRBV7-8	.	TRBJ2-2	.	TGTGCCAGCAGCTTAGGTGCACTTTCAAGTGGGGAGCTGTTTTTT	CASSLGALSSGELFF
TRBV6-1	.	TRBJ2-2	.	TGTGCCAGTTTGAGAACCCCGAACACCGGGGAGCTGTTTTTT	CASLRTPNTGELFF
TRBV20-1	few	TRBJ1-5	TRBD1	TGCAGTGCGGGGGACAGGGGACAGCCCCAGCATTTT	CSAGDRGQPQHF
TRBV6-6	.	TRBJ1-1	.	TGTGCCAGCAGTTACACGGCCCCCGGGCATGTGGGAGGAACTGAAGCTTTCTTT	CASSYTAPGHVGGTEAFF
TRBV4-1	few	TRBJ1-2	.	TGCGCCAGCAGCCCTTCTTGGGGGCGTAGGGTCGGAGGCTACACCTTC	CASSPSWGRRVGGYTF
TRBV3-1	many	TRBJ2-3	.	TGTGCCAGCAGCCAAGCGGGTAGATTGTTGGATACGCAGTATTTT	CASSQAGRLLDTQYF
TRBV20-1	.	TRBJ2-2	.	TGCAGTGCTAGTAGGGGAATCGGGGAGCTGTTTTTT	CSASRGIGELFF
TRBV5-1	many	TRBJ2-3	TRBD1	TGCGCCAGCAGCAAAGGACAGGGGGCATCAGTCCCAGATACGCAGTATTTT	CASSKGQGASVPDTQYF
TRBV12-3/TRBV12-4	many	TRBJ1-2	.	TGTGCCAGCAGCCGCAGAACAGTTTTGGAATCGGGCTACACCTTC	CASSRRTVLESGYTF
TRBV5-4	few	TRBJ2-5	.	TGTGCCAGCAGCTTTCAAGGCAACCAAGAGACCCAGTACTTC	CASSFQGNQETQYF
TRBV3-1	many	TRBJ1-2	.	TGTGCCAGCAGCCAAGATTTAGCAGGGTTATACACCTTC	CASSQDLAGLYTF
TRBV9	.	TRBJ2-1	.	TGTGCCAGCAGCGTAACGATTTCTCTGGGAGAGCAGTTCTTC	CASSVTISLGEQFF
TRBV6-5	.	TRBJ1-3	.	TGTGCCAGCAGTTACTCTGAGAGTTCTTCTGGGAACACCATATATTTT	CASSYSESSSGNTIYF
TRBV7-8	many	TRBJ1-5	.	TGTGCCAGCAGCCTAGGTGGATTCCAGCCCCAGCATTTT	CASSLGGFQPQHF
TRBV6-5	few	TRBJ1-5	TRBD1	TGTGCCAGCAGGGACAGGGGGCAATCCCAGCATTTT	CASRDRGQSQHF
TRBV6-5	few	TRBJ1-6	.	TGTGCCAGCAGTCCGGGACGCGCCTATAATTCACCCCTCCACTTT	CASSPGRAYNSPLHF
TRBV7-8	many	TRBJ2-5	.	TGTGCCAGCAGCCCCCCAGGGTCACTGAAGACCCAGTACTTC	CASSPPGSLKTQYF
TRBV7-6	many	TRBJ2-3	.	TGTGCCAGCAGCTTACAAGCGACCAGCACAGATACGCAGTATTTT	CASSLQATSTDTQYF
TRBV6-6	.	TRBJ1-3	.	TGTGCCAGCAGGAATAGATGGCGCTCTGGAAACACCATATATTTT	CASRNRWRSGNTIYF
TRBV6-6	.	TRBJ1-1	.	TGTGCCAGCAGGACGATTTCGGCGCCCGATGAAGCTTTCTTT	CASRTISAPDEAFF
TRBV4-1	few	TRBJ2-5	TRBD2	TGCGCCAGCAGCCTTACTAGCGCGGAGACCCAGTACTTC	CASSLTSAETQYF
TRBV10-2	few	TRBJ2-5	.	TGCGCCAGCTGCCTGAGCAGAACTAAAGAGACCCAGTACTTC	CASCLSRTKETQYF
TRBV24-1	many	TRBJ2-1	.	TGTGCCACCAGTGATCCCACAGGGTCTGAGCAGTTCTTC	CATSDPTGSEQFF
TRBV25-1	many	TRBJ2-2	TRBD1	TGTGCCAGCACCCCGCGAGGGGGCGCGAACACCGGGGAGCTGTTTTTT	CASTPRGGANTGELFF
TRBV28	few	TRBJ2-1	TRBD2	TGTGCCAGCAGTTTAGGAAGCTGGGAGCGGGGGGGCTCCCGCTCCTACAATGAGCAGTTCTTC	CASSLGSWERGGSRSYNEQFF
TRBV10-3	.	TRBJ2-3	.	TGTGCCATCAAGCCTGGGGACAACACAGATACGCAGTATTTT	CAIKPGDNTDTQYF
TRBV12-3/TRBV12-4	few	TRBJ2-3	.	TGTGCCACGTCGGTCACAGCGGGCGCCCCAGATACGCAGTATTTT	CATSVTAGAPDTQYF
TRBV5-4	few	TRBJ1-4	.	TGTGCCAGCAGCTTGGCCGTGGGCGGGAGTGGTGAAAAACTGTTTTTT	CASSLAVGGSGEKLFF
TRBV5-1	.	TRBJ2-1	TRBD2	TGCGCCAGCAGCTTAAAAAGCGGGGGAGACTACAATGAGCAGTTCTTC	CASSLKSGGDYNEQFF
TRBV27	many	TRBJ2-3	.	TGTGCCAGCCAAAACTACCCCGGAGGGGGCACAGATACGCAGTATTTT	CASQNYPGGGTDTQYF
TRBV6-2/TRBV6-3	many	TRBJ2-5	.	TGTGCCAGCAGTTACGGGGGTGCGGAGACCCAGTACTTC	CASSYGGAETQYF
TRBV7-6	.	TRBJ2-3	.	TGTGCCAGCAGCCCGCGGCCGTCAGATACGCAGTATTTT	CASSPRPSDTQYF
TRBV7-3	few	TRBJ2-6	.	TGTGCCAGCAGCTTGTTGGGGGCGCGATCCGGGGCCAACGTCCTGACTTTC	CASSLLGARSGANVLTF
TRBV7-9	few	TRBJ1-6	TRBD1	TGTGCCAGCAGACAGGGGGTGTATAATTCACCCCTCCACTTT	CASRQGVYNSPLHF
TRBV12-3/TRBV12-4	.	TRBJ2-5	.	TGTGCCAGCAGTCCCCGGTTGGGGGGGCAGAGCCAAGAGACCCAGTACTTC	CASSPRLGGQSQETQYF
TRBV18	.	TRBJ2-3	.	TGTGCCAGCTCACCCCCGGTCAATCCTCAGGCGAATGCCCCAGATACGCAGTATTTT	CASSPPVNPQANAPDTQYF
TRBV12-3/TRBV12-4	many	TRBJ1-2	TRBD1	TGTGCCAGCAGTTTACAGGGGGCGGGAGGTTTGTTTGGCTACACCTTC	CASSLQGAGGLFGYTF
TRBV29-1	.	TRBJ1-1	TRBD1	TGCAGCGTTTTCAGGGGGGCCACTGAAGCTTTCTTT	CSVFRGATEAFF